Detailed here is one TCR beta chain. The sample originates from a study of shared clonotypes between healthy human individuals. Germline V CDR1 and CDR2: SGHDN, FVKESK. Trimming removed 1 base from V and 1 base from J, with 24 bases in between. The CDR3 is 20 amino acids. Sequenced by immunoSEQ multiplex PCR; TCRdb stores in-frame clones only, minus some. This sample has over 1.4 million clones, with around 97% found just once. The V gene is TRBV14, the J gene TRBJ2-3; no definite D call. The source of this sequence is a man aged 30-40 years in good health. The sequencing input was naive CD4+ T cells sorted from blood. Subset defined: CD45RA+ positively selected. CDR3 DNA sequence: TGTGCCAGCAGCCAAGGATCTCTTGCGACTGCCTCGTTTCGCACAGATACGCAGTATTTT. Translation: CASSQGSLATASFRTDTQYF.